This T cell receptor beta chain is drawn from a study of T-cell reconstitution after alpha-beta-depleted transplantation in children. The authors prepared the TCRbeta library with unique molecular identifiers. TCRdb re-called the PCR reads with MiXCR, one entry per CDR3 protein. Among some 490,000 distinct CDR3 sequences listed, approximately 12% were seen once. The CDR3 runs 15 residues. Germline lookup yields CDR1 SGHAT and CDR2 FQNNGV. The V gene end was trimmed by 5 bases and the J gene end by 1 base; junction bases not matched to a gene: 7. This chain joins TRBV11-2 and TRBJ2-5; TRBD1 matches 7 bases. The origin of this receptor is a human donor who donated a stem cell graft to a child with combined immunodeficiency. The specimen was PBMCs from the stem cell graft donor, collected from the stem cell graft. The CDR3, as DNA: TGTGCCAGCAGCCCTAGGGCAGGGGGCCAAGAGACCCAGTACTTC. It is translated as CASSPRAGGQETQYF.